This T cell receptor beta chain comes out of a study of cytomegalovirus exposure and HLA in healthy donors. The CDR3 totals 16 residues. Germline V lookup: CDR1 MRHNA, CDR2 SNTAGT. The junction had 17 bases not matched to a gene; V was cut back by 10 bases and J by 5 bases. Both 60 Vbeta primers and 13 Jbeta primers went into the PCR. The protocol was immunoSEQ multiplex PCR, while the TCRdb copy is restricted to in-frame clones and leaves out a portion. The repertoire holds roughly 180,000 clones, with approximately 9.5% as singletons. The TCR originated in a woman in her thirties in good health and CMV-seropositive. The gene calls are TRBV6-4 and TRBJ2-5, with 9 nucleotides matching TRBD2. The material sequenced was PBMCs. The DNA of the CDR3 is TGTGCCAACAAAGCAAGAGCGGGAGGTGCGGGGGAGACCCAGTACTTC. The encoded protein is CANKARAGGAGETQYF.